This entry is about one T cell receptor (beta chain). Its antigen is unknown. Trimming left V 7 bases short and J 6 bases short, with 15 bases between. There are 12 residues in the CDR3. Per the germline V gene, CDR1 is SQVTM and CDR2 is ANQGSEA. Treatment meaning: about 20 received Ad26.COV2.S at low or high dose, single or two shots; about 5 received placebo; per-sample allocation not given. Vaccine and placebo recipients were sampled on day 63 after the first injection. The data are from a study of Ad26.COV2.S vaccination and SARS-CoV-2 variants. Study-level background: By the intramuscular route, Ad26.COV2.S was given once, or twice 56 days apart.

Clones were read by immunoSEQ multiplex PCR, and TCRdb kept only the in-frame ones, dropping some. The sample shows roughly 350,000 clones, about nine tenths of them seen only once. Findings and limits, study-wide: Placebo recipients trailed vaccine recipients in spike-specific TCR breadth. Vaccine and placebo recipients had comparable breadth of non-spike TCRs.

The sequenced sample was peripheral blood, obtained in a trial of Ad26.COV2.S vaccine versus placebo. This clonotype was sampled from a person aged 18-65 years who received the Ad26.COV2.S COVID-19 vaccine or a placebo. The rearrangement joins TRBV29-1 to TRBJ1-2, with a weak D call TRBD1 (6 bases). The CDR3, as DNA: TGCAGCGCAGGGGAGTCGATCGATGGCTACACCTTC. Translated: CSAGESIDGYTF. The entire variable domain, with the rest obtained from reference TRBV29-1 and TRBJ1-2, is as follows: SAVISQKPSRDICQRGTSLTIQCQVDSQVTMMFWYRQQPGQSLTLIATANQGSEATYESGFVIDKFPISRPNLTFSTLTVSNMSPEDSSIYLCSAGESIDGYTFGSGTRLTVV.